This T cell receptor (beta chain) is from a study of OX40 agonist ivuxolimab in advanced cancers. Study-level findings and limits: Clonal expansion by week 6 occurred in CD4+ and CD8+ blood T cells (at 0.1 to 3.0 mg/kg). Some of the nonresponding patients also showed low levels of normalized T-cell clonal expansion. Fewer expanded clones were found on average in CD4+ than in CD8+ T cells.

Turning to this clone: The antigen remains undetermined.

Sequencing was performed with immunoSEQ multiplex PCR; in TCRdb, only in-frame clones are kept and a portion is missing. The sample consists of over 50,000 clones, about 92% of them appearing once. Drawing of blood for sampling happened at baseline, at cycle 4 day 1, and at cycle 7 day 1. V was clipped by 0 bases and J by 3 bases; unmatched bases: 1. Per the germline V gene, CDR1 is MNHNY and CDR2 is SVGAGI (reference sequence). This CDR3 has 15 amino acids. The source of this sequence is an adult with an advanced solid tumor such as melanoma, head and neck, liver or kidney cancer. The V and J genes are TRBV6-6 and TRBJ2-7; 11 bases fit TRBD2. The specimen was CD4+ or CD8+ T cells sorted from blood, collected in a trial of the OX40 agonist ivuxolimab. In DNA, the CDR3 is TGTGCCAGCAGTTACTCTAGCGGGGGGGACTACGAGCAGTACTTC. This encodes CASSYSSGGDYEQYF.